This T cell receptor beta chain originates from a study of T cells in Graves' hyperthyroidism and ophthalmopathy. Study results and limitations: Appearing also in blood were most of the thyroid clonotypes expanded above 0.001. Progression to ophthalmopathy was predicted a median of about 6.6 months early.

From germline, CDR1 is SGHDT and CDR2 YYEEEE. The CDR3 is made up of 15 amino acids. V lost 5 bases, J lost 0 bases, and 6 bases stayed unmatched. Note on this clonotype: Its cognate antigen is unknown.

The PBMCs were taken from approximately 9.7 ml of fresh peripheral blood. RNA transcripts yielded amplified TCR beta CDR3 regions. The HTBI primer set drove a first-round RT-PCR of the TCR CDR3. MiXCR, applied by TCRdb to the multiplex PCR reads, yields one record per CDR3 protein. The table records about 250,000 distinct CDR3 sequences, 22% of them present only once. The sample taken for sequencing was blood. This TCR was sampled from a man under 40 with Graves' ophthalmopathy. This chain connects TRBV5-6 to TRBJ2-3, with 7 bases identical to TRBD2. The CDR3 spells CASSWDYLSTDTQYF. The DNA of the CDR3 is TGTGCCAGCAGTTGGGACTATTTGAGCACAGATACGCAGTATTTT. Combining the CDR3 with reference TRBV5-6 and TRBJ2-3 gives the whole variable domain DAGVTQSPTHLIKTRGQQVTLRCSPKSGHDTVSWYQQALGQGPQFIFQYYEEEERQRGNFPDRFSGHQFPNYSSELNVNALLLGDSALYLCASSWDYLSTDTQYFGPGTRLTVL.